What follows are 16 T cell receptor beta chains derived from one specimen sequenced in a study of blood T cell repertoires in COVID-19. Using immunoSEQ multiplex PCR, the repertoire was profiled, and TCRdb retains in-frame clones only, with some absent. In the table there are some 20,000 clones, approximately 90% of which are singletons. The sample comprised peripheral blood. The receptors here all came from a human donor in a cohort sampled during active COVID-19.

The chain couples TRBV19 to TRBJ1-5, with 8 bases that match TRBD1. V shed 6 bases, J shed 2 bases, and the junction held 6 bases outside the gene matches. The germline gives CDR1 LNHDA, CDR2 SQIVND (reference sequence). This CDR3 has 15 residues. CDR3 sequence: CASRPQGVGNQPQHF. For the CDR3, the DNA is TGTGCCAGTAGGCCACAGGGGGTCGGCAATCAGCCCCAGCATTTT.

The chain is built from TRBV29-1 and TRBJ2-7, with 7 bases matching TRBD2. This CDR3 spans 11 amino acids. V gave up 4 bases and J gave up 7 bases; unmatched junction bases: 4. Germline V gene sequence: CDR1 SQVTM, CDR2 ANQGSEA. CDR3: CSVAGGGEQYF. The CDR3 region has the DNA TGCAGCGTTGCGGGAGGTGGGGAGCAGTACTTC.

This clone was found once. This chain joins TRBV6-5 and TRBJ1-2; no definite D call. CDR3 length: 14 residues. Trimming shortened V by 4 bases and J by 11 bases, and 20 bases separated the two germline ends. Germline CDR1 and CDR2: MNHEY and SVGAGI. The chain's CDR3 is CASSSSGHPEGYTF. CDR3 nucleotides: TGTGCCAGCAGTTCCTCGGGTCACCCCGAGGGATACACCTTC.

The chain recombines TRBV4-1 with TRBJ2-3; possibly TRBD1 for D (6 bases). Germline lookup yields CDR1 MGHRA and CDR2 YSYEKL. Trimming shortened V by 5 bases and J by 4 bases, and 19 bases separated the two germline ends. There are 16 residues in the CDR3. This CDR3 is CASSYRDTERSDTQYF. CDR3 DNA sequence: TGCGCCAGCAGCTACCGGGACACGGAGAGGTCAGATACGCAGTATTTT.

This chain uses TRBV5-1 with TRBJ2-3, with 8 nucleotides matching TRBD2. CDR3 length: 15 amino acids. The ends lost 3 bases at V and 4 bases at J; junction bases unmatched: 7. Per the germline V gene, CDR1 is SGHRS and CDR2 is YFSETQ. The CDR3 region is CASSWRGRTPDTQYF. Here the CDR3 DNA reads TGCGCCAGCAGCTGGCGCGGGAGGACCCCAGATACGCAGTATTTT.

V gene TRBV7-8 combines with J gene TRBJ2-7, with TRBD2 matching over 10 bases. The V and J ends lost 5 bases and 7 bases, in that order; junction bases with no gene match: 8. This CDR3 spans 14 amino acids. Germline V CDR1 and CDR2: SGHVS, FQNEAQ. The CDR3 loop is CASSNVVAGGEQYF. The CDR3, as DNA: TGTGCCAGCAGCAATGTGGTAGCGGGAGGTGAGCAGTACTTC.

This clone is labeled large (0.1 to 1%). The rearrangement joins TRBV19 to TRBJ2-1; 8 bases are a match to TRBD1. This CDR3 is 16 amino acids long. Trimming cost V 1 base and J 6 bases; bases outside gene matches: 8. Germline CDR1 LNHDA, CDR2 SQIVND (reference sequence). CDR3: CASSIVPVDRGNEQFF. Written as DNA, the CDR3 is TGTGCCAGTAGTATAGTCCCTGTTGACAGGGGCAATGAGCAGTTCTTC.

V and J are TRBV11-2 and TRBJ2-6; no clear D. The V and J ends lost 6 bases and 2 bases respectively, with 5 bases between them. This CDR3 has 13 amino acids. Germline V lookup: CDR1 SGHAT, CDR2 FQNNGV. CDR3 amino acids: CASRYTGANVLTF. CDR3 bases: TGTGCCAGCAGATATACTGGGGCCAACGTCCTGACTTTC.

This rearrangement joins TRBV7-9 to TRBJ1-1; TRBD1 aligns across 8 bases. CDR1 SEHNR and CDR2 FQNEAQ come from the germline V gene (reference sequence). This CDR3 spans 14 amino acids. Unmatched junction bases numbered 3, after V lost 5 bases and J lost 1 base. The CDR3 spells CASSVGQENTEAFF. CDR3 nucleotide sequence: TGTGCCAGCAGCGTGGGACAGGAGAACACTGAAGCTTTCTTT.

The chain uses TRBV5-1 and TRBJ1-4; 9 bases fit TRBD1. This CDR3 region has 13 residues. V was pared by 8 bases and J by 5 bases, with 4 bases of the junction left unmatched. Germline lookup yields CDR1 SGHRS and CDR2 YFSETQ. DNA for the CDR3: TGCGCCAGACAGACAGGGGGAAATGAAAAACTGTTTTTT. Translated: CARQTGGNEKLFF.

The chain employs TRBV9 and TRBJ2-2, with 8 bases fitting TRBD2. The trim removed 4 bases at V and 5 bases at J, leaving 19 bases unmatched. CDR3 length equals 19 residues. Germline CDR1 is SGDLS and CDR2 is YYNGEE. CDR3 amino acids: CASSPPRGGLAPDTGELFF. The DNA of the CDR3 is TGTGCCAGCAGCCCCCCCCGGGGGGGGCTAGCGCCAGATACCGGGGAGCTGTTTTTT.

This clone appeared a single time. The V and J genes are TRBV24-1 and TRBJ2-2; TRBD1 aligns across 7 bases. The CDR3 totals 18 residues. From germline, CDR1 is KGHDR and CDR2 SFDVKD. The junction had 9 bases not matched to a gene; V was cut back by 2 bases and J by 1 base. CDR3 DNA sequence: TGTGCCACCAGTGATTCCCTCCCAGGGGGTCAGAACACCGGGGAGCTGTTTTTT. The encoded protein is CATSDSLPGGQNTGELFF.

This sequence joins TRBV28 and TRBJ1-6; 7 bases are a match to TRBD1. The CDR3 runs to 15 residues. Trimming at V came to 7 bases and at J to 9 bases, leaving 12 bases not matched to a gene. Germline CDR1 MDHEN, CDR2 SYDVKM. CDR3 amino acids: CASNTQWTGFSPLHF. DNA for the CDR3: TGTGCCAGCAACACACAGTGGACAGGTTTTTCACCCCTCCACTTT.

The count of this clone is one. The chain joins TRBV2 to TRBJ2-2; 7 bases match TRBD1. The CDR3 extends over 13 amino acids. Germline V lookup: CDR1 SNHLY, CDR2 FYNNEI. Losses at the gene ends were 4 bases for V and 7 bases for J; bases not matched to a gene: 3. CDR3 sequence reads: CASSGQGVGELFF. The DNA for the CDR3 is TGTGCCAGCAGTGGACAGGGCGTCGGGGAGCTGTTTTTT.

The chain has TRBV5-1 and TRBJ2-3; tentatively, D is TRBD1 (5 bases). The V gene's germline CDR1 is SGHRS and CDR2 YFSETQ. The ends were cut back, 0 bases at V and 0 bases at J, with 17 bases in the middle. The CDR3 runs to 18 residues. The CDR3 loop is CASSLATTGYISTDTQYF. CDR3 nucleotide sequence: TGCGCCAGCAGCTTGGCCACAACAGGATACATTAGCACAGATACGCAGTATTTT.

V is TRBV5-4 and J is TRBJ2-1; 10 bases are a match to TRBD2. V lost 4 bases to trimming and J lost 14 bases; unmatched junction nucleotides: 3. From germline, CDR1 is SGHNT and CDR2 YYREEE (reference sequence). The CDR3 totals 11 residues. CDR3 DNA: TGTGCCAGCAGCAACGGACTAGCGGAGTTCTTC. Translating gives CASSNGLAEFF.